Shown below are 23 T cell receptor beta chains from a single sample sequenced in a study of T cell responses to AZD1222 COVID-19 vaccine. The protocol was immunoSEQ multiplex PCR, while the TCRdb copy is restricted to in-frame clones and leaves out a portion. The sample lists approximately 98,000 clones; roughly nine tenths were seen once. Sequenced here: peripheral blood, sampled on day 0 of MenACWY control vaccination. These receptors all come from an adult in good health.

The V call is TRBV3-1 (or the pseudogene TRBV3-2), the J call TRBJ1-6; D uncertain. The CDR3 spans 14 residues. V lost 0 bases, J lost 7 bases, and 7 bases lay in between. Germline CDR1 is LGHDT and CDR2 is YNNKEL (reference sequence). In DNA, the CDR3 is TGTGCCAGCAGCCAAGATAACGGGAATTCACCCCTCCACTTT. Translated, it gives CASSQDNGNSPLHF.

The chain combines TRBV30 with TRBJ1-6; weak D call: TRBD1 (5 bases). Germline V gives CDR1 GTSNPN, CDR2 SVGIG (reference sequence). This CDR3 is 18 amino acids long. V lost 7 bases and J 0 bases, leaving 22 bases between the germline ends. The CDR3 sequence: CASPRGRTRSSYNSPLHF. In nucleotides, the CDR3 is TGTGCCTCCCCCCGGGGCCGGACGAGGAGCTCCTATAATTCACCCCTCCACTTT.

The CDR3 loop reads CSVADRGPTDTQYF. The CDR3 DNA sequence: TGCAGCGTCGCGGACAGGGGGCCCACAGATACGCAGTATTTT. The chain uses TRBV29-1 and TRBJ2-3; 11 bases align to TRBD1. The trim removed 6 bases at V and 2 bases at J, leaving 4 bases unmatched. CDR3 length: 14 residues. CDR1 and CDR2 from the germline V gene are SQVTM and ANQGSEA.

This clone has a handful of counts. CDR3 nucleotides: TGTGCCAGCAGCTTACGGGCCCTCGGTGGAAACACCATATATTTT. Residues: CASSLRALGGNTIYF. V and J are TRBV7-6 and TRBJ1-3; D is unresolved. Per germline, CDR1 SGHVS and CDR2 FNYEAQ. Trimming left V 2 bases short and J 3 bases short, with 11 bases between. The length of the CDR3 is 15 residues. The full variable domain, its missing parts supplied by reference TRBV7-6 and TRBJ1-3, is GAGVSQSPRYKVTKRGQDVALRCDPISGHVSLYWYRQALGQGPEFLTYFNYEAQQDKSGLPNDRFSAERPEGSISTLTIQRTEQRDSAMYRCASSLRALGGNTIYFGEGSWLTVV.

V is TRBV7-9 and J is TRBJ2-7; D call uncertain. V lost 3 bases, J lost 5 bases, and 8 bases lay in between. This CDR3 has 12 amino acids. The V gene's germline CDR1 is SEHNR and CDR2 FQNEAQ (reference sequence). The CDR3 DNA is TGTGCCAGCAGCTTCCAGACCGACGAGCAGTACTTC. Encoded protein: CASSFQTDEQYF.

This clone was found once. The V and J genes are TRBV28 and TRBJ2-7, with a weak D call TRBD1 (5 bases). The CDR3 has 15 amino acids. The V and J ends lost 3 bases and 2 bases respectively, with 14 bases between them. Germline lookup yields CDR1 MDHEN and CDR2 SYDVKM. The CDR3 DNA reads TGTGCCAGCAGTTTTCCTTCGACAGCCGCCTACGAGCAGTACTTC. Translation: CASSFPSTAAYEQYF.

The chain carries TRBV4-1 and TRBJ1-1; the D is unclear. Trimming removed 3 bases at V and 4 bases at J, with 9 bases between. The germline gives CDR1 MGHRA, CDR2 YSYEKL. The CDR3 loop spans 13 amino acids. In DNA form, the CDR3 reads TGCGCCAGCAGCCACCCGGGAGGCACTGAAGCTTTCTTT. It specifies CASSHPGGTEAFF.

CDR3 DNA: TGTGCCAGCAGTTTACTGGATGAGCGTTCACCCCTCCACTTT. It yields the protein CASSLLDERSPLHF. The rearrangement links TRBV27 to TRBJ1-6; D call uncertain. CDR1 and CDR2 (germline): MNHEY, SMNVEV (reference sequence). The ends were cut back, 2 bases at V and 9 bases at J, with 11 bases in the middle. The CDR3 has 14 residues.

The count of this clone is one. V and J are TRBV5-1 and TRBJ2-1; either TRBD1 or TRBD2 may fit D (6 bases each). The germline CDR1 and CDR2 sequences are SGHRS and YFSETQ. Trimming removed 0 bases from V and 2 bases from J, with 12 bases in between. The CDR3 runs to 16 residues. CDR3 amino acids: CASSLVGGHAYNEQFF. The CDR3 nucleotides read TGCGCCAGCAGCTTGGTAGGGGGGCACGCCTACAATGAGCAGTTCTTC.

The chain employs TRBV9 and TRBJ1-2, with D unresolved. CDR3 length equals 12 residues. V lost 5 bases to trimming and J lost 1 base, with 6 bases between them. Germline values: CDR1 SGDLS, CDR2 YYNGEE. In DNA form, the CDR3 reads TGTGCCAGCAGTAGATATAACTATGGCTACACCTTC. Protein: CASSRYNYGYTF.

The genes are TRBV18 and TRBJ2-5; D may correspond to TRBD1 or TRBD2 (5 bases each). Deletions cut 3 bases from V and 4 bases from J, with 9 bases between. The CDR3 is 13 residues long. From germline, CDR1 is KGHSH and CDR2 LQKENI. The CDR3 region is CASSPRDRETQYF. The CDR3 DNA reads as TGTGCCAGCTCACCCCGGGACCGAGAGACCCAGTACTTC.

This clone was counted between two and nine times. The chain carries TRBV7-9 and TRBJ1-4; D not resolved. The CDR3 has 15 amino acids. CDR1 is SEHNR, CDR2 FQNEAQ, per germline (reference sequence). V lost 1 base to trimming and J lost 4 bases, with 10 bases between them. The CDR3 loop reads CASSLVTPFNEKLFF. CDR3 nucleotides: TGTGCCAGCAGCTTAGTCACACCGTTTAATGAAAAACTGTTTTTT.

V and J are TRBV12-3 or TRBV12-4 and TRBJ2-7, with a weak D call TRBD1 (5 bases). V lost 3 bases and J lost 3, with 9 bases in between. CDR3 size: 13 residues. CDR3 DNA sequence: TGTGCCAGCAGTTTGGCAGGGCACTACGAGCAGTACTTC. Translated: CASSLAGHYEQYF.

This clone was counted a few times. The gene calls are TRBV2 and TRBJ2-7; 10 nucleotides match TRBD2. Germline V gene sequence: CDR1 SNHLY, CDR2 FYNNEI. Unmatched junction bases numbered 5, after V lost 5 bases and J lost 1 base. This CDR3 is 15 amino acids long. The DNA of the CDR3 is TGTGCCAGCAGTTTTAGCGGGGGGATTTCCTACGAGCAGTACTTC. This codes for CASSFSGGISYEQYF.

The rearrangement uses TRBV7-9 and TRBJ1-4, with TRBD1 matching 8 bases. Germline CDR1 is SEHNR and CDR2 is FQNEAQ (reference sequence). V was clipped by 5 bases and J by 11 bases; unmatched bases: 4. This CDR3 comprises 12 residues. As DNA, the CDR3 is TGTGCCAGCAGCACGGGACAGGATAAACTGTTTTTT. Its translation is CASSTGQDKLFF.

The chain joins TRBV18 to TRBJ1-5; D may be TRBD1 (5 bases). Per the germline V gene, CDR1 is KGHSH and CDR2 is LQKENI. CDR3 length: 14 amino acids. V was shortened by 6 bases and J by 7 bases, with 16 bases between the two germline ends. CDR3 protein: CASSPGGEQQPQHF. The CDR3, as DNA: TGTGCCAGCTCCCCCGGGGGGGAACAGCAGCCCCAGCATTTT.

The gene calls are TRBV9 and TRBJ2-2, with D tentatively TRBD1 or TRBD2 (5 bases each). The CDR3 sequence is 14 residues long. Germline lookup yields CDR1 SGDLS and CDR2 YYNGEE. Deletions cut 5 bases from V and 6 bases from J, with 14 bases between. The CDR3 nucleotides are TGTGCCAGCAGACCCGAGGGGACCCCCGGGGAGCTGTTTTTT. Protein sequence: CASRPEGTPGELFF.

Only one count was recorded for this clone. The rearrangement joins TRBV5-1 to TRBJ1-1, with TRBD1 matching over 8 bases. The junction had 13 bases not matched to a gene; V was cut back by 4 bases and J by 5 bases. The CDR3 extends over 16 amino acids. The V gene's germline CDR1 is SGHRS and CDR2 YFSETQ. The CDR3 region is CASSVQGARGKTEAFF. The DNA of the CDR3 is TGCGCCAGCAGCGTGCAGGGGGCGCGGGGAAAGACTGAAGCTTTCTTT.

The chain links TRBV15 to TRBJ2-3; 15 bases fit TRBD2. Per germline, CDR1 LNHNV and CDR2 YYDKDF (reference sequence). The CDR3 is 18 amino acids. V dropped 1 base and J dropped 1; count of bases not matched to a gene: 3. The CDR3 loop is CATSRGTSGGGRTDTQYF. CDR3 sequence (DNA): TGTGCCACCAGCAGAGGGACTAGCGGGGGGGGACGCACAGATACGCAGTATTTT.

The J gene is TRBJ1-4, the V gene TRBV9; TRBD1 aligns across 7 bases. V lost 0 bases to trimming and J lost 7 bases; unmatched junction nucleotides: 9. CDR1 is SGDLS, CDR2 YYNGEE, per germline. This CDR3 contains 16 residues. In nucleotides, the CDR3 is TGTGCCAGCAGCGTAGGCCCGGGACAGTATCTTGAAAAACTGTTTTTT. Its protein product is CASSVGPGQYLEKLFF.

The chain recombines TRBV30 with TRBJ1-1; no clear D gene. V lost 8 bases to trimming and J lost 1 base, with 14 bases between them. The CDR3 is 13 residues long. Germline V gene lookup returns CDR1 GTSNPN and CDR2 SVGIG (reference sequence). CDR3 residues: CATKGLSNTEAFF. CDR3 nucleotides: TGTGCCACCAAAGGGCTGTCGAACACTGAAGCTTTCTTT.

The chain joins TRBV7-3 to TRBJ2-7; 14 nucleotides line up with TRBD2. V was pared by 0 bases and J by 5 bases, with 12 bases of the junction left unmatched. The CDR3 runs to 19 residues. CDR1 and CDR2 (germline): SGHTA, FQGTGA. CDR3 loop: CASSLTGTSGGPASHEQYF. CDR3 DNA: TGTGCCAGCAGCTTAACCGGGACTAGCGGGGGCCCAGCGTCTCACGAGCAGTACTTC.

This chain connects TRBV11-2 to TRBJ1-2, with D tentatively TRBD1 (5 bases). Germline CDR1 and CDR2: SGHAT and FQNNGV. This CDR3 is built from 13 residues. V was cut by 5 bases and J by 4 bases, with 11 bases left in between. The DNA of the CDR3 is TGTGCCAGCAGCCAGGGACTACTCTATGGCTACACCTTC. Translated, it gives CASSQGLLYGYTF.